The 21 T cell receptor beta chains below come from one sample, sequenced in a study of blood T cell repertoires in COVID-19. Clones were sequenced by immunoSEQ multiplex PCR, and TCRdb holds only the in-frame ones, with some missing. Of about 49,000 clones detected, less than 90% appear once; the ten largest clones hold 1.5% to 2%. Input material: peripheral blood. The source is a man aged 50 or older with acute or convalescent COVID-19.

The chain carries TRBV27 and TRBJ1-1; perhaps TRBD1 as D (5 bases). CDR3 length equals 14 residues. Germline CDR1 reads MNHEY; CDR2 reads SMNVEV (reference sequence). V lost 7 bases, J lost 5 bases, and 17 bases lay in between. CDR3 residues: CASKNNGGGTEAFF. As DNA, the CDR3 is TGTGCCAGCAAAAATAACGGGGGGGGAACTGAAGCTTTCTTT.

This clone came up a few times. As DNA, the CDR3 is TGCAGCGTTGTCTGGACAGGACCTTATGGCTACACCTTC. Residues: CSVVWTGPYGYTF. This chain links TRBV29-1 with TRBJ1-2, with 7 bases lining up with TRBD1. V was clipped by 4 bases and J by 5 bases; unmatched bases: 7. The CDR3 spans 13 residues. In germline, CDR1 is SQVTM, CDR2 ANQGSEA.

This sequence joins TRBV5-5 and TRBJ1-4; TRBD1 aligns across 9 bases. This CDR3 is built from 14 residues. Looked up from germline, CDR1 is SGHKS and CDR2 is YYEKEE (reference sequence). Losses at the gene ends were 1 base for V and 7 bases for J; bases not matched to a gene: 2. CDR3 sequence reads: CASSLRQGGEKLFF. In DNA form, the CDR3 reads TGTGCCAGCAGCTTGAGACAGGGGGGTGAAAAACTGTTTTTT.

The CDR3 DNA reads as TGTGCCAGCAGCCAAGAGGGTGCGGGGTTGAATGAGCAGTTCTTC. Amino acids: CASSQEGAGLNEQFF. The gene calls are TRBV3-1 (or the pseudogene TRBV3-2) and TRBJ2-1, with a weak D call TRBD2 (6 bases). V lost 0 bases to trimming and J lost 7 bases, with 13 bases between them. The CDR3 is 15 amino acids. The V gene's germline CDR1 is LGHDT and CDR2 YNNKEL (reference sequence).

The gene calls are TRBV5-1 and TRBJ1-1; D may be TRBD1 (6 bases). Per the germline V gene, CDR1 is SGHRS and CDR2 is YFSETQ. Trimming took 5 bases from V and 1 from J, leaving 12 bases between them. The CDR3 totals 14 residues. This CDR3 reads CASSSNRANTEAFF. Written as DNA, the CDR3 is TGCGCCAGCAGTAGTAACAGGGCGAACACTGAAGCTTTCTTT.

V gene TRBV19 combines with J gene TRBJ1-5; 8 nucleotides agree with TRBD1. With 6 bases clipped from V and 7 bases from J, the junction kept 17 bases outside the gene matches. Germline assignment: CDR1 LNHDA and CDR2 SQIVND (reference sequence). The CDR3 runs 17 residues. CDR3: CASRKQSGGRREQPQHF. In nucleotides, the CDR3 is TGTGCCAGTAGAAAACAGTCAGGGGGCCGCCGGGAACAGCCCCAGCATTTT.

This rearrangement joins TRBV5-1 to TRBJ2-5; D may be TRBD2 (5 bases). Trimming took off 6 bases at V and 5 bases at J, with 17 bases between the two ends. Per germline, CDR1 SGHRS and CDR2 YFSETQ. This CDR3 spans 14 amino acids. DNA for the CDR3: TGCGCCAGCACTGTTTCGGGAACTCGGGAGACCCAGTACTTC. It encodes CASTVSGTRETQYF.

This clone was seen only once. V and J are TRBV6-5 and TRBJ1-1; D gene uncertain. There are 15 residues in the CDR3. From germline, CDR1 is MNHEY and CDR2 SVGAGI. V shed 6 bases and J shed 4 bases, with 18 bases lying between them. CDR3 sequence: CASRREGGGFTEAFF. In DNA, the CDR3 is TGTGCCAGCAGGAGGGAGGGTGGAGGGTTCACTGAAGCTTTCTTT.

This chain uses TRBV5-6 with TRBJ1-2; 8 bases agree with TRBD1. Germline CDR1 and CDR2: SGHDT and YYEEEE. The CDR3 covers 15 residues. The V and J ends lost 0 bases and 5 bases, in that order; junction bases with no gene match: 6. The CDR3 is CASSLEGTGGYGYTF. CDR3 nucleotide sequence: TGTGCCAGCAGCTTGGAGGGGACAGGAGGATATGGCTACACCTTC.

This chain connects TRBV11-3 to TRBJ2-5; 7 bases are shared with TRBD2. This CDR3 spans 15 amino acids. J was trimmed by 4 bases and V by 1 base; bases with no gene match: 6. Per the germline V gene, CDR1 is SGHNT and CDR2 is YENEEA. The CDR3 is CASSLGVGEGETQYF. DNA for the CDR3: TGTGCCAGCAGCTTAGGAGTTGGGGAGGGAGAGACCCAGTACTTC. Supplemented by reference TRBV11-3 and TRBJ2-5, the full variable domain reads EAGVVQSPRYKIIEKKQPVAFWCNPISGHNTLYWYLQNLGQGPELLIRYENEEAVDDSQLPKDRFSAERLKGVDSTLKIQPAELGDSAVYLCASSLGVGEGETQYFGPGTRLLVL.

V is TRBV7-9 and J is TRBJ1-2; possible D gene TRBD1, 5 bases. Between the trimmed V and J ends, which lost 4 bases and 5 bases, there was a span of 17 bases. Germline CDR1 SEHNR, CDR2 FQNEAQ (reference sequence). The CDR3 has 15 amino acids. The CDR3 DNA follows: TGTGCCAGCAGCTCCTTGGACAAGGGCCGATATGGCTACACCTTC. Its translation: CASSSLDKGRYGYTF.

This clone was detected once. The CDR3 region has the DNA TGTGCCACCAGAAAGAGAGATACGCAGTATTTT. It is translated as CATRKRDTQYF. V is TRBV24-1 and J is TRBJ2-3; D is undetermined. The CDR3 extends over 11 amino acids. Per germline, CDR1 KGHDR and CDR2 SFDVKD. The V end was cut by 7 bases, the J end by 5 bases, with 6 bases between.

The V call is TRBV19, the J call TRBJ2-6; no reliable D call. Germline V gives CDR1 LNHDA, CDR2 SQIVND (reference sequence). This CDR3 comprises 16 residues. V shed 7 bases and J shed 0 bases, with 13 bases lying between them. The DNA for the CDR3 is TGTGCCAGTACTTCACCCTACGGCTCTGGGGCCAACGTCCTGACTTTC. Residues: CASTSPYGSGANVLTF. Supplemented by reference TRBV19 and TRBJ2-6, the full variable domain reads DGGITQSPKYLFRKEGQNVTLSCEQNLNHDAMYWYRQDPGQGLRLIYYSQIVNDFQKGDIAEGYSVSREKKESFPLTVTSAQKNPTAFYLCASTSPYGSGANVLTFGAGSRLTVL.

J is TRBJ2-1 and V is TRBV24-1; 7 bases are a match to TRBD2. The J segment lost 8 bases and the V segment lost 4 bases, leaving 13 bases of the junction unmatched. The length of the CDR3 is 16 residues. Germline CDR1 and CDR2: KGHDR and SFDVKD. This CDR3 is CATSDPGRGSFDEQFF. CDR3 in DNA: TGTGCCACCAGTGACCCAGGGAGGGGATCCTTCGATGAGCAGTTCTTC.

The chain combines TRBV9 with TRBJ2-6, with 16 positions matching TRBD2. The CDR3 spans 21 residues. Germline loops: CDR1 SGDLS, CDR2 YYNGEE. Unmatched junction bases numbered 12, after V lost 4 bases and J lost 2 bases. The CDR3 loop reads CASSPPPAGTSGGAGANVLTF. CDR3 DNA: TGTGCCAGCAGCCCCCCCCCAGCCGGGACTAGCGGGGGGGCTGGGGCCAACGTCCTGACTTTC.

The chain recombines TRBV9 with TRBJ1-6; the D is unclear. Trimming shortened V by 4 bases and J by 0 bases, and 11 bases separated the two germline ends. The length of the CDR3 is 16 residues. Germline V gene lookup returns CDR1 SGDLS and CDR2 YYNGEE. This CDR3 is CASSPSGSSYNSPLHF. CDR3 sequence (DNA): TGTGCCAGCAGCCCTAGCGGAAGCTCCTATAATTCACCCCTCCACTTT.

The chain uses TRBV5-1 and TRBJ1-2, with D perhaps matching TRBD1 (6 bases). Looked up from germline, CDR1 is SGHRS and CDR2 is YFSETQ. The CDR3 spans 14 residues. Trimming shortened V by 4 bases and J by 8 bases, and 18 bases separated the two germline ends. CDR3 in amino acids: CASSPEGVGDGYTF. CDR3 bases: TGCGCCAGCAGCCCCGAGGGGGTTGGGGACGGCTACACCTTC.

The chain is built from TRBV2 and TRBJ2-1, with no clear D. Germline CDR1 SNHLY, CDR2 FYNNEI. This CDR3 spans 15 amino acids. V lost 5 bases, J lost 2 bases, and 13 bases lay in between. CDR3 in DNA: TGTGCCAGCAGTCGTTCAGGTTCAACCTACAATGAGCAGTTCTTC. Encoded protein: CASSRSGSTYNEQFF.

This sequence joins TRBV6-5 and TRBJ1-4; unclear D gene. The germline V gene has CDR1 MNHEY and CDR2 SVGAGI. The CDR3 spans 14 residues. The CDR3 here is CASGFYGANEKLFF. In nucleotides, the CDR3 is TGTGCTTCCGGGTTCTACGGGGCTAATGAAAAACTGTTTTTT.

V is TRBV6-7 and J is TRBJ1-6, with 9 bases lining up with TRBD1. TRBV6-7 is an open reading frame, and its role is uncertain. The CDR3 runs 22 residues. V dropped 0 bases and J dropped 0; count of bases not matched to a gene: 15. The CDR3 nucleotides are TGTGCCAGCAGTTACTCAACACTTCCGGGACAGGGAAAGGGCTCCTATAATTCACCCCTCCACTTT. This translates into CASSYSTLPGQGKGSYNSPLHF.

This chain connects TRBV4-3 to TRBJ2-1; 12 bases agree with TRBD2. V lost 3 bases and J lost 8; bases outside the gene matches: 8. CDR1 is LGHNA and CDR2 is YSLEER in the germline V gene. The CDR3 has 16 amino acids. The CDR3 DNA is TGCGCCAGCAGCCAGCAACTAGCGGGGGGAAGCCATGAGCAGTTCTTC. Translated, it gives CASSQQLAGGSHEQFF.